The 30 T cell receptor beta chains listed next were all sequenced from one sample in a study of cytomegalovirus exposure and HLA in healthy donors. In the PCR, 60 Vbeta and 13 Jbeta primers were used. Sequencing was performed with immunoSEQ multiplex PCR; in TCRdb, only in-frame clones are kept and a portion is missing. The repertoire holds approximately 53,000 clones, around 70% seen once, with over 8% in the top ten. Sequenced sample: PBMCs. These receptors came from a woman in her forties or fifties in good health and CMV-seronegative.

V is TRBV11-2 and J is TRBJ1-4, with D unresolved. The V and J ends lost 4 bases and 8 bases respectively, with 11 bases between them. Per germline, CDR1 SGHAT and CDR2 FQNNGV. There are 13 residues in the CDR3. CDR3 sequence reads: CASSYQAGEKLFF. The CDR3 coding sequence is TGTGCCAGCAGCTACCAAGCGGGGGAAAAACTGTTTTTT.

The chain carries TRBV28 and TRBJ2-3, with 12 bases aligning to TRBD2. Trimming at V came to 10 bases and at J to 5 bases, leaving 4 bases not matched to a gene. CDR3 length equals 13 residues. Germline loops: CDR1 MDHEN, CDR2 SYDVKM. This CDR3 reads CATSSGRGDTQYF. CDR3 coding DNA: TGTGCCACCTCTAGCGGGAGGGGAGATACGCAGTATTTT.

The chain links TRBV9 to TRBJ2-2, with D tentatively TRBD2 (6 bases). CDR1 SGDLS and CDR2 YYNGEE come from the germline V gene. Trimming took off 0 bases at V and 6 bases at J, with 6 bases between the two ends. The CDR3 extends over 13 amino acids. The CDR3 protein is CASSVGGAGELFF. CDR3 in DNA: TGTGCCAGCAGCGTAGGCGGGGCCGGGGAGCTGTTTTTT.

The chain employs TRBV5-1 and TRBJ2-1; D is perhaps TRBD2 (5 bases). CDR1 and CDR2 (germline): SGHRS, YFSETQ. V lost 1 base and J lost 6, with 11 bases in between. The CDR3 is made up of 14 amino acids. As DNA, the CDR3 is TGCGCCAGCAGCTTGATCGGGGAGATCAATGAGCAGTTCTTC. This sequence encodes CASSLIGEINEQFF. Supplemented by reference TRBV5-1 and TRBJ2-1, the full variable domain reads KAGVTQTPRYLIKTRGQQVTLSCSPISGHRSVSWYQQTPGQGLQFLFEYFSETQRNKGNFPGRFSGRQFSNSRSEMNVSTLELGDSALYLCASSLIGEINEQFFGPGTRLTVL.

The gene calls are TRBV19 and TRBJ2-5; TRBD1 matches 7 bases. Germline CDR1 reads LNHDA; CDR2 reads SQIVND (reference sequence). This CDR3 region has 15 residues. V shed 2 bases and J 2 bases; nucleotides not matched to a gene: 5. CDR3 sequence reads: CASSITSGQQETQYF. CDR3 bases: TGTGCCAGTAGTATAACGTCGGGACAGCAAGAGACCCAGTACTTC.

The genes are TRBV5-4 and TRBJ1-1; D not resolved. Between the trimmed V and J ends, which lost 0 bases and 3 bases, there was a span of 6 bases. This CDR3 spans 13 amino acids. CDR1 is SGHNT and CDR2 is YYREEE in the germline V gene (reference sequence). CDR3 coding DNA: TGTGCCAGCAGCTTGGAGAGGGACACTGAAGCTTTCTTT. This translates into CASSLERDTEAFF.

This clone occurred once. This chain joins TRBV29-1 and TRBJ1-2; D is possibly TRBD1 (6 bases). The CDR3 loop spans 14 amino acids. Germline values: CDR1 SQVTM, CDR2 ANQGSEA. V was pared by 4 bases and J by 4 bases, with 16 bases between. CDR3: CSVVGGEGFYGYTF. The CDR3 coding sequence is TGCAGCGTTGTAGGGGGGGAGGGATTCTATGGCTACACCTTC.

This clone was seen a single time. The chain employs TRBV5-1 and TRBJ1-6, with D uncertain. The germline V and J ends were trimmed by 0 bases and 5 bases, with 12 bases remaining between them. CDR3 size: 16 residues. Germline loops: CDR1 SGHRS, CDR2 YFSETQ. In DNA, the CDR3 is TGCGCCAGCAGCTTGGGCTCCGGAGGAAATAATTCACCCCTCCACTTT. It codes for CASSLGSGGNNSPLHF. Supplemented by reference TRBV5-1 and TRBJ1-6, the full variable domain reads KAGVTQTPRYLIKTRGQQVTLSCSPISGHRSVSWYQQTPGQGLQFLFEYFSETQRNKGNFPGRFSGRQFSNSRSEMNVSTLELGDSALYLCASSLGSGGNNSPLHFGNGTRLTVT.

The chain couples TRBV7-9 to TRBJ1-4, with 9 bases matching TRBD1. V shed 5 bases, J shed 7 bases, and the junction held 5 bases outside the gene matches. This CDR3 has 14 amino acids. Germline lookup yields CDR1 SEHNR and CDR2 FQNEAQ (reference sequence). CDR3: CASSPDRGLEKLFF. In nucleotides, the CDR3 is TGTGCCAGCAGCCCGGACAGGGGCCTTGAAAAACTGTTTTTT.

The chain carries TRBV28 and TRBJ1-6; 7 nucleotides agree with TRBD1. V lost 7 bases to trimming and J lost 8 bases; unmatched junction nucleotides: 11. The CDR3 has 15 amino acids. Germline V CDR1 and CDR2: MDHEN, SYDVKM. The CDR3 protein is CASIRGGQGDSPLHF. The CDR3 DNA is TGTGCCAGCATTAGAGGAGGGCAGGGGGATTCACCCCTCCACTTT.

The CDR3 DNA sequence: TGTGCCAGCAGCTCCGGACTAGGGGAGGCCGGGGAGCTGTTTTTT. As protein: CASSSGLGEAGELFF. The J gene is TRBJ2-2, the V gene TRBV11-3; TRBD2 matches at 7 bases. CDR1 and CDR2 (germline): SGHNT, YENEEA. J gave up 6 bases and V 4 bases, and 8 bases lay outside the gene matches. This CDR3 has 15 amino acids. Looking up the rest from reference TRBV11-3 and TRBJ2-2 gives the full variable domain: EAGVVQSPRYKIIEKKQPVAFWCNPISGHNTLYWYLQNLGQGPELLIRYENEEAVDDSQLPKDRFSAERLKGVDSTLKIQPAELGDSAVYLCASSSGLGEAGELFFGEGSRLTVL.

The V call is TRBV27, the J call TRBJ1-1; 7 nucleotides agree with TRBD1. This CDR3 is built from 13 residues. CDR1 MNHEY and CDR2 SMNVEV come from the germline V gene (reference sequence). The V and J ends lost 7 bases and 4 bases, in that order; junction bases with no gene match: 6. In DNA form, the CDR3 reads TGTGCCAGCAAAAGGGGGCGAGGCACTGAAGCTTTCTTT. It codes for CASKRGRGTEAFF.

There are a few counts of this clone. This chain joins TRBV18 and TRBJ1-1, with TRBD1 identical over 9 bases. Germline CDR1 and CDR2: KGHSH and LQKENI. The CDR3 loop spans 16 amino acids. V lost 3 bases and J lost 5; bases outside the gene matches: 10. For the CDR3, the DNA is TGTGCCAGCTCACCTCCTGCCGGGACAGGGATGACTGAAGCTTTCTTT. Its protein product is CASSPPAGTGMTEAFF.

There are a few counts of this clone. The V gene is TRBV5-5, the J gene TRBJ2-3, with D unclear. The length of the CDR3 is 15 residues. Germline V gene data show CDR1 as SGHKS and CDR2 as YYEKEE (reference sequence). V gave up 2 bases and J gave up 1 base, with 11 bases separating them. CDR3 sequence: CASSFIGWGTDTQYF. The CDR3 coding sequence is TGTGCCAGCAGCTTCATCGGGTGGGGCACAGATACGCAGTATTTT.

The gene calls are TRBV5-1 and TRBJ2-1, with 12 bases matching TRBD1. CDR1 SGHRS and CDR2 YFSETQ come from the germline V gene. The CDR3 has 15 residues. V lost 4 bases and J lost 9; bases outside the gene matches: 8. Here the CDR3 DNA reads TGCGCCAGCAGCCCGGGACAGGGGGCGCAAGGTGAGCAGTTCTTC. Translating it yields CASSPGQGAQGEQFF.

This CDR3 reads CASSEGDTGELFF. CDR3 DNA: TGTGCCAGTAGTGAAGGGGACACCGGGGAGCTGTTTTTT. The rearrangement joins TRBV19 to TRBJ2-2, with a tentative D call TRBD1 (5 bases). V lost 5 bases to trimming and J lost 3 bases, with 7 bases between them. This CDR3 contains 13 residues. The germline V gene encodes CDR1 LNHDA and CDR2 SQIVND (reference sequence).

The chain combines TRBV7-2 with TRBJ2-1; D may be TRBD2 (6 bases). V lost 1 base and J lost 1, with 8 bases in between. The CDR3 runs 15 residues. The V gene's germline CDR1 is SGHTA and CDR2 FQGNSA. The DNA of the CDR3 is TGTGCCAGCAGCTTAGATCGGGGGTCCTACAATGAGCAGTTCTTC. Protein: CASSLDRGSYNEQFF. Using reference TRBV7-2 and TRBJ2-1 for the parts outside the CDR3, the full variable domain is GAGVSQSPSNKVTEKGKDVELRCDPISGHTALYWYRQSLGQGLEFLIYFQGNSAPDKSGLPSDRFSAERTGGSVSTLTIQRTQQEDSAVYLCASSLDRGSYNEQFFGPGTRLTVL.

J is TRBJ1-5 and V is TRBV5-1; 10 positions agree with TRBD1. Trimming at V came to 7 bases and at J to 0 bases, leaving 1 base not matched to a gene. There are 14 residues in the CDR3. In germline, CDR1 is SGHRS, CDR2 YFSETQ. In nucleotides, the CDR3 is TGCGCCAGCGGGACAGGGGATAGCAATCAGCCCCAGCATTTT. It is translated as CASGTGDSNQPQHF. Based on the CDR3 plus reference TRBV5-1 and TRBJ1-5, the full variable domain is KAGVTQTPRYLIKTRGQQVTLSCSPISGHRSVSWYQQTPGQGLQFLFEYFSETQRNKGNFPGRFSGRQFSNSRSEMNVSTLELGDSALYLCASGTGDSNQPQHFGDGTRLSIL.

This rearrangement joins TRBV11-3 to TRBJ2-7; D unclear. The V end was cut by 5 bases, the J end by 0 bases, with 11 bases between. In germline, CDR1 is SGHNT, CDR2 YENEEA. This CDR3 comprises 14 residues. The chain's CDR3 is CASSPRFGSYEQYF. The DNA of the CDR3 is TGTGCCAGCAGCCCCCGGTTTGGCTCCTACGAGCAGTACTTC.

The CDR3 is CASSVDSPFYGYTF. The CDR3 bases are TGTGCCAGCAGCGTCGACAGTCCCTTCTATGGCTACACCTTC. The chain joins TRBV7-8 to TRBJ1-2; weak D call: TRBD1 (5 bases). The V end was cut by 5 bases, the J end by 4 bases, with 14 bases between. Germline V gene lookup returns CDR1 SGHVS and CDR2 FQNEAQ. This CDR3 comprises 14 residues.

The CDR3 reads CASSYGRLATDTQYF. The CDR3 DNA reads as TGTGCCAGCAGTTACGGCAGATTAGCAACAGATACGCAGTATTTT. This chain connects TRBV6-5 to TRBJ2-3; D is uncertain. The germline V gene encodes CDR1 MNHEY and CDR2 SVGAGI. V lost 2 bases to trimming and J lost 3 bases, with 12 bases between them. The CDR3 spans 15 residues.

The V gene is TRBV4-3, the J gene TRBJ2-7; 10 bases agree with TRBD1. The CDR3 contains 15 residues. The germline gives CDR1 LGHNA, CDR2 YSLEER. V lost 1 base and J lost 4; bases outside the gene matches: 4. The CDR3 nucleotides read TGCGCCAGCAGCCAAGCCCCGGGACAGGGGTACGAGCAGTACTTC. Its translation: CASSQAPGQGYEQYF.

This clone was counted a few times. The V call is TRBV7-8, the J call TRBJ2-3; 9 nucleotides match TRBD2. The germline gives CDR1 SGHVS, CDR2 FQNEAQ. The CDR3 has 19 amino acids. The ends lost 5 bases at V and 1 base at J; junction bases unmatched: 16. The CDR3 DNA follows: TGTGCCAGCAGCGCCCAGACAGCGGGGGGACCTACCCGCACAGATACGCAGTATTTT. Protein: CASSAQTAGGPTRTDTQYF.

V usage is TRBV7-2 and J usage is TRBJ2-1, with 9 bases fitting TRBD2. The germline V gene has CDR1 SGHTA and CDR2 FQGNSA. V lost 3 bases, J lost 15 bases, and 6 bases stayed unmatched. The CDR3 sequence is 12 residues long. DNA of the CDR3: TGTGCCAGCAGCTTGGGCGGGGGGGCGATGTTCTTC. The encoded protein is CASSLGGGAMFF.

The chain is built from TRBV5-1 and TRBJ2-3; 8 nucleotides align to TRBD2. Germline lookup yields CDR1 SGHRS and CDR2 YFSETQ. This CDR3 spans 17 amino acids. V shed 0 bases, J shed 0 bases, and the junction held 6 bases outside the gene matches. The CDR3 coding sequence is TGCGCCAGCAGCTTGGGAGGTAGCGGGATTAGCACAGATACGCAGTATTTT. This translates into CASSLGGSGISTDTQYF.

V and J are TRBV6-6 and TRBJ2-3; D remains unclear. V lost 5 bases and J lost 13, with 22 bases in between. This CDR3 is built from 14 residues. The V gene's germline CDR1 is MNHNY and CDR2 SVGAGI (reference sequence). The CDR3 bases are TGTGCCAGCAGTGATACACAAAGCACAGATAAGAAGTATTTT. It codes for CASSDTQSTDKKYF.

The chain recombines TRBV6-4 with TRBJ2-1, with a weak D call TRBD2 (6 bases). Germline V gives CDR1 MRHNA, CDR2 SNTAGT. The CDR3 sequence is 15 residues long. V was shortened by 1 base and J by 7 bases, with 14 bases between the two germline ends. The chain's CDR3 is CASSDLGASVNEQFF. The CDR3 coding sequence is TGTGCCAGCAGTGACTTGGGCGCTAGCGTGAATGAGCAGTTCTTC.

CDR3 sequence: CASSVGVAPMGQFF. CDR3 sequence (DNA): TGTGCCAGCAGCGTAGGGGTAGCCCCTATGGGGCAGTTCTTC. The chain combines TRBV9 with TRBJ2-1; D is unclear. V lost 0 bases to trimming and J lost 12 bases, with 16 bases between them. This CDR3 comprises 14 residues. Germline CDR1 and CDR2: SGDLS and YYNGEE.

V usage is TRBV6-6 and J usage is TRBJ2-5, with a tentative D call TRBD1 (5 bases). The V end lost 2 bases, the J end lost 7 bases, and 17 bases lay between the germline ends. The CDR3 is 15 residues long. Germline CDR1 is MNHNY and CDR2 is SVGAGI (reference sequence). Written as DNA, the CDR3 is TGTGCCAGCAGTTACGGTGACGTAGAAAGGGGGACCCAGTACTTC. The encoded protein is CASSYGDVERGTQYF.

The V call is TRBV9, the J call TRBJ1-4; the D is unclear. Germline V lookup: CDR1 SGDLS, CDR2 YYNGEE. The V and J ends lost 3 bases and 7 bases respectively, with 10 bases between them. This CDR3 is 13 amino acids long. The CDR3 nucleotides read TGTGCCAGCAGCGCCGGAGGTGGTGAAAAACTGTTTTTT. Amino acids: CASSAGGGEKLFF.